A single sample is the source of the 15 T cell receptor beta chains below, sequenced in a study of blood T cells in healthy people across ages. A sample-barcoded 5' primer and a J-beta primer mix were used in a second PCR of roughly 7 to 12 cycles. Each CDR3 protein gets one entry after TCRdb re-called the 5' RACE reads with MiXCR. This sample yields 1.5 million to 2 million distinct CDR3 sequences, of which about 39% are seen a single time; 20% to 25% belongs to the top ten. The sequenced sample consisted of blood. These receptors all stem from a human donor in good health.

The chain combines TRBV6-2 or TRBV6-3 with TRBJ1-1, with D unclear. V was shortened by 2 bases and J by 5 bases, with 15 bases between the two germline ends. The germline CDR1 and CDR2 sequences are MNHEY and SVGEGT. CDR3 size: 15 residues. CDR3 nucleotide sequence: TGTGCCAGCAGTTACCGGGAGGTCCGAGGGACTGAAGCTTTCTTT. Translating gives CASSYREVRGTEAFF.

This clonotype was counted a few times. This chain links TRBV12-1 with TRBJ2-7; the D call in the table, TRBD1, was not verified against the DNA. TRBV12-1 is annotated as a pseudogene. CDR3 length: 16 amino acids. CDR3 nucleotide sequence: TGTGCCAGCAGCTTTGAGTGGCAGGGAAAAGGTTACGAGCAGTACTTC. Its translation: CASSFEWQGKGYEQYF.

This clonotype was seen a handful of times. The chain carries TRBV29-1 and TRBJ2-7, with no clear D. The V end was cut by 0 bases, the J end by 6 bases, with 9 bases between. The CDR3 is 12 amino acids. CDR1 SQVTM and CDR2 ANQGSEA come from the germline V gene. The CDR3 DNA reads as TGCAGCGTTGAAGAGGGTGTAGGCGAGCAGTACTTC. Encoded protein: CSVEEGVGEQYF.

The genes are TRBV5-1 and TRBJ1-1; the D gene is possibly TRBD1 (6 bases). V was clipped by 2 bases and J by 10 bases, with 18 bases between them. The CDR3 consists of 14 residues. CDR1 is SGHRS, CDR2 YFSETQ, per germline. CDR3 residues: CASSFEGESGIAFF. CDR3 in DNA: TGCGCCAGCAGCTTTGAGGGGGAGAGCGGGATAGCTTTCTTT.

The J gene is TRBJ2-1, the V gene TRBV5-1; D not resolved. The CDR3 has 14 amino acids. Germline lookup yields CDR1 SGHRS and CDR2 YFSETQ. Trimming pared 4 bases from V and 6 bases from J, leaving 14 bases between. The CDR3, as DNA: TGCGCCAGCAGCCTGACCTTTGGTGGCAATGAGCAGTTCTTC. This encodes CASSLTFGGNEQFF.

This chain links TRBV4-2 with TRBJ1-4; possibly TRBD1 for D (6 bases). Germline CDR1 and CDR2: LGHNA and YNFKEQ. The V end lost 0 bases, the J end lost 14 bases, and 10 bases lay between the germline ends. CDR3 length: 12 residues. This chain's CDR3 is CASSQDGGSLFF. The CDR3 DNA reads TGTGCCAGCAGCCAAGATGGGGGCTCGCTGTTTTTT.

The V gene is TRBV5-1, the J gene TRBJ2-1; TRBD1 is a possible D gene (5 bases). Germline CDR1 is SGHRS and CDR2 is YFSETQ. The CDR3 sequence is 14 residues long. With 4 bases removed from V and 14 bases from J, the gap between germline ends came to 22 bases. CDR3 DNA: TGCGCCAGCAGCCCCATCCGGCAGGGCGTACGAAAGTTCTTC. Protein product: CASSPIRQGVRKFF.

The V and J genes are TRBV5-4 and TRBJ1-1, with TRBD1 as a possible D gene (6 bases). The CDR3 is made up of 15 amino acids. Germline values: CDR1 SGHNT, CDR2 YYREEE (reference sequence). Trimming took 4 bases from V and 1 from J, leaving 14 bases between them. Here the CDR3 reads CASSVTGSGNTEAFF. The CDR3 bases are TGTGCCAGCAGCGTTACAGGGTCTGGGAACACTGAAGCTTTCTTT. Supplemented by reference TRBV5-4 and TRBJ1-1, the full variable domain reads ETGVTQSPTHLIKTRGQQVTLRCSSQSGHNTVSWYQQALGQGPQFIFQYYREEENGRGNFPPRFSGLQFPNYSSELNVNALELDDSALYLCASSVTGSGNTEAFFGQGTRLTVV.

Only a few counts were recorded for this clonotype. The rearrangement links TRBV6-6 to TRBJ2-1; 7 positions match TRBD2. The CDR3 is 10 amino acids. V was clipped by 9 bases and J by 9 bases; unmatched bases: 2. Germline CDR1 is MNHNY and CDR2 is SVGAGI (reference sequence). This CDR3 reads CASWGGEQFF. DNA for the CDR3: TGTGCCAGTTGGGGGGGTGAGCAGTTCTTC.

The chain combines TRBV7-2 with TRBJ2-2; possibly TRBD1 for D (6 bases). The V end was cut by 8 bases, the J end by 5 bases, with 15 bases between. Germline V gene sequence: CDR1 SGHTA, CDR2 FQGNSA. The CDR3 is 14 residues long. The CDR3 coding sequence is TGTGCCAGCGGTACAGGGCTGGGAACCGGGGAGCTGTTTTTT. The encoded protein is CASGTGLGTGELFF.

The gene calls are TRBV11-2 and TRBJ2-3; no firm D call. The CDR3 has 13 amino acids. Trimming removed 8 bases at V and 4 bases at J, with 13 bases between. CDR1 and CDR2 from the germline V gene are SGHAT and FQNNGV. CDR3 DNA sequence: TGTGCCAGCGGGCTAATTTGGGCAGATACGCAGTATTTT. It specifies CASGLIWADTQYF.

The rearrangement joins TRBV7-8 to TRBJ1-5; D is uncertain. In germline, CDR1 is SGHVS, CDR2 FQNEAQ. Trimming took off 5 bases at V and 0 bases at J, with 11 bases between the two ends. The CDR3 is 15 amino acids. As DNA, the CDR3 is TGTGCCAGCAGCCCAGTGGGCAATAGCAATCAGCCCCAGCATTTT. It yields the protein CASSPVGNSNQPQHF.

The CDR3 region has the DNA TGTGCCACCAGTGCCGCAGGGGGGGAAAACATTCAGTACTTC. Amino acids: CATSAAGGENIQYF. The chain has TRBV24-1 and TRBJ2-4; the D gene could be TRBD1 or TRBD2 (7 bases each). The germline gives CDR1 KGHDR, CDR2 SFDVKD. The germline V and J ends were trimmed by 5 bases and 5 bases, with 12 bases remaining between them. The CDR3 length is 14 residues.

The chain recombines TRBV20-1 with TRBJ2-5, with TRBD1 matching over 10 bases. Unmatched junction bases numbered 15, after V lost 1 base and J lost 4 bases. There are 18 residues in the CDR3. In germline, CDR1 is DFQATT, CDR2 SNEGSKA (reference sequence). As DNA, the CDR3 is TGCAGTGCTAGAGGCCCGGGACAGGGGACAACGCGGGGAGAGACCCAGTACTTC. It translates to CSARGPGQGTTRGETQYF.

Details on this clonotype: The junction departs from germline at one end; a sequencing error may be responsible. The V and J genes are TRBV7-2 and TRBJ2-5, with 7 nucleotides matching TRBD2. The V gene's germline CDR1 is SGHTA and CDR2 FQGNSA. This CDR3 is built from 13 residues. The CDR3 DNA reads TGTGCCTGCAGCTTAGAAGCGGGGCAGACCCAGTACTTC. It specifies CACSLEAGQTQYF.